Sequencing of this T cell receptor beta chain was carried out in a study of OX40 agonist ivuxolimab in advanced cancers. Libraries were prepared by immunoSEQ multiplex PCR; TCRdb keeps only in-frame clonotypes and omits some of them. The table has about 66,000 clones, more than 65% seen once. V lost 4 bases to trimming and J lost 7 bases, with 19 bases between them. Germline V lookup: CDR1 SGHVS, CDR2 FQNEAQ. The CDR3 covers 16 residues. The V call is TRBV7-8, the J call TRBJ2-2; the D gene is possibly TRBD1 (6 bases). The origin of this receptor is an adult with an advanced solid tumor such as melanoma, head and neck, liver or kidney cancer. Sample: CD4+ or CD8+ T cells sorted from blood, taken in a trial of the OX40 agonist ivuxolimab. The CDR3 protein is CASSSPLAGVGGELFF. CDR3 DNA sequence: TGTGCCAGCAGCTCCCCCCTGGCAGGGGTAGGCGGGGAGCTGTTTTTT.